This T cell receptor (beta chain) was captured by sequencing in a study of cytomegalovirus exposure and HLA in healthy donors. Regarding this clone: As yet, its antigen is unknown.

PCR amplification relied on 60 Vbeta primers (plus 13 Jbeta primers). Clones were read by immunoSEQ multiplex PCR, and TCRdb kept only the in-frame ones, dropping some. The data contain fewer than 250,000 clones, about 70% of them singletons. Findings and limits, study-wide: The classifier reportedly diagnosed cytomegalovirus status with high specificity and sensitivity. Associated with HLA alleles at 0.05 false discovery rate in a later analysis were 15,000 to 20,000 TCR beta sequences.

V was clipped by 3 bases and J by 0 bases; unmatched bases: 9. There are 18 residues in the CDR3. From germline, CDR1 is MDHEN and CDR2 SYDVKM. The sequence derives from a woman in her twenties or thirties in good health and CMV-seronegative. Sequencing used PBMCs. V is TRBV28 and J is TRBJ1-1; 11 positions match TRBD1. The CDR3: CASSFGGQGVWMNTEAFF. CDR3 sequence (DNA): TGTGCCAGCAGTTTTGGGGGACAGGGGGTTTGGATGAACACTGAAGCTTTCTTT.